One T cell receptor beta chain is described in this entry. Its matching antigen is unknown. From germline, CDR1 is SGHKS and CDR2 YYEKEE (reference sequence). V was pared by 3 bases and J by 7 bases, with 19 bases between. The length of the CDR3 is 15 residues. Assay used: immunoSEQ multiplex PCR; TCRdb lists only in-frame clones, some missing. The sample has about 11,000 clones, around 86% seen once. The sample comes from a study of stem cell transplantation in POMP-related autoinflammatory disease. General study results and limits: In patients with PRAID, every analyzed T-cell subset tended to show lower diversity and higher clonality. Patients with PRAID showed a restricted number of unique TRB V-J gene pairings.

The sequence derives from a human donor with POMP-related autoinflammation and immune dysregulation (PRAID). Source: CD8+ T cells from PBMCs, taken before stem cell transplantation. The chain is built from TRBV5-5 and TRBJ1-2; tentatively, D is TRBD1 (6 bases). CDR3 sequence: CASSSPNYRVGGYTF. Written as DNA, the CDR3 is TGTGCCAGCAGCTCGCCAAACTACAGGGTCGGTGGCTACACCTTC.